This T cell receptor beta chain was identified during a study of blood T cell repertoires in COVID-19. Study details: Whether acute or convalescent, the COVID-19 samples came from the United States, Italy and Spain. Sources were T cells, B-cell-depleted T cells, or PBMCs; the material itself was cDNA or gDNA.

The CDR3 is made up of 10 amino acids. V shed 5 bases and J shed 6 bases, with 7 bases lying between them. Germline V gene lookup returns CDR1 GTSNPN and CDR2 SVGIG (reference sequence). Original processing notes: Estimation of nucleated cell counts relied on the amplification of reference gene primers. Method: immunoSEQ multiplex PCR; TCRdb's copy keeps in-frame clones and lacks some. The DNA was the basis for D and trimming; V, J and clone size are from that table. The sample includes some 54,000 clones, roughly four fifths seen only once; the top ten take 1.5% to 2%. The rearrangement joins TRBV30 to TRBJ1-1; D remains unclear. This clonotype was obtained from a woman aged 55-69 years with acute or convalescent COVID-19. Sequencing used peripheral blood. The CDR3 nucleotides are TGTGCCTGGGACCGGGCTGAAGCTTTCTTT. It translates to CAWDRAEAFF.